The next 13 T cell receptor beta chains were all read from a single sample in a study of vaccination and CD4 T cells after COVID-19. Treatment specified: approximately 11-day PBMC culture with coronavirus spike peptide pools or control peptides (ViraFEST assay). Antigens of these TCRs are unknown. With the Oncomine TCR Beta short-read assay, DNA from cultured CD4+ T cells was sequenced. TCRdb processed the PCR reads anew with MiXCR; each CDR3 protein has one entry. The sample has 10,000 to 15,000 distinct CDR3 sequences, around 50% seen once. The sequenced material came from CD4+ T cells from blood, cultured in vitro. These receptors all come from a human donor who had recovered from COVID-19.

This clonotype came up a few times. The J gene is TRBJ1-6, the V gene TRBV30, with D unresolved. The germline gives CDR1 GTSNPN, CDR2 SVGIG (reference sequence). Trimming removed 0 bases from V and 6 bases from J, with 6 bases in between. The CDR3 has 13 amino acids. CDR3 protein: CAWSVSSNSPLHF. DNA for the CDR3: TGTGCCTGGAGTGTGAGCAGTAATTCACCCCTCCACTTT.

The chain uses TRBV12-3 or TRBV12-4 and TRBJ2-5, with 7 bases matching TRBD1. The CDR3 has 14 amino acids. V shed 6 bases, J shed 5 bases, and the junction held 9 bases outside the gene matches. The CDR3 region is CASRGDSTSETQYF. In nucleotides, the CDR3 is TGTGCCAGCAGAGGGGACAGTACCTCTGAGACCCAGTACTTC.

The chain recombines TRBV6-1 with TRBJ1-1, with 7 nucleotides matching TRBD1. There are 17 residues in the CDR3. The germline V gene has CDR1 MNHNS and CDR2 SASEGT. The J segment lost 1 base and the V segment lost 6 bases, leaving 14 bases of the junction unmatched. In DNA, the CDR3 is TGTGCCAGCAGAGAGAATCTACTGACAGGGAGGAACACTGAAGCTTTCTTT. Its protein is CASRENLLTGRNTEAFF.

This rearrangement joins TRBV7-2 to TRBJ2-1; 11 bases map to TRBD2. Trimming removed 5 bases from V and 7 bases from J; junction bases left unmatched: 7. The length of the CDR3 is 15 residues. In germline, CDR1 is SGHTA, CDR2 FQGNSA. CDR3 DNA: TGTGCCAGCAGCAGAGGGACTAGCGGACGTAATGAGCAGTTCTTC. Translation gives CASSRGTSGRNEQFF.

This clonotype was counted only a few times. The CDR3 spells CASSTRDSGRTGELFF. The CDR3 DNA reads TGTGCCAGTAGTACTAGGGACAGCGGTCGCACCGGGGAGCTGTTTTTT. The chain carries TRBV19 and TRBJ2-2, with TRBD1 identical over 7 bases. Germline CDR1 and CDR2: LNHDA and SQIVND (reference sequence). The CDR3 extends over 16 amino acids. Losses at the gene ends were 4 bases for V and 4 bases for J; bases not matched to a gene: 9.

This clonotype was seen only a few times. The chain combines TRBV19 with TRBJ1-1; 7 bases map to TRBD1. The V gene end was trimmed by 3 bases and the J gene end by 12 bases; junction bases not matched to a gene: 7. The CDR3 runs to 12 residues. The germline CDR1 and CDR2 sequences are LNHDA and SQIVND (reference sequence). The CDR3 here is CASSIGNRGPFF. The CDR3 nucleotides read TGTGCCAGTAGTATTGGGAACAGGGGTCCTTTCTTT. Filled out from reference TRBV19 and TRBJ1-1, the complete variable domain reads DGGITQSPKYLFRKEGQNVTLSCEQNLNHDAMYWYRQDPGQGLRLIYYSQIVNDFQKGDIAEGYSVSREKKESFPLTVTSAQKNPTAFYLCASSIGNRGPFFGQGTRLTVV.

The chain has TRBV21-1 and TRBJ2-1; TRBD2 reflects the table's D call only, with no check against the DNA. TRBV21-1 is an annotated pseudogene. The CDR3 has 13 amino acids. CDR3 in amino acids: CASRKGLYNEQFF. The DNA for the CDR3 is TGTGCCAGCAGAAAGGGACTTTACAATGAGCAGTTCTTC.

CDR3 DNA: TGTGCCAGCAGCTTCCTAGCGGGGGCCCGATCTGAGCAGTTCTTC. Translation: CASSFLAGARSEQFF. V gene TRBV7-2 combines with J gene TRBJ2-1, with 10 positions matching TRBD2. The CDR3 contains 15 residues. Losses at the gene ends were 3 bases for V and 9 bases for J; bases not matched to a gene: 8. Germline CDR1 reads SGHTA; CDR2 reads FQGNSA.

The chain links TRBV20-1 to TRBJ2-1; 10 bases align to TRBD2. After removal of 4 bases from V and 6 bases from J, the junction contained 12 bases not matched to a gene. From germline, CDR1 is DFQATT and CDR2 SNEGSKA (reference sequence). The CDR3 totals 16 residues. The CDR3 loop reads CSATGGLAGVFNEQFF. The CDR3 DNA is TGCAGTGCTACGGGGGGGCTAGCGGGAGTATTCAATGAGCAGTTCTTC.

The chain couples TRBV5-4 to TRBJ2-3; 8 bases match TRBD2. Germline loops: CDR1 SGHNT, CDR2 YYREEE (reference sequence). The CDR3 has 14 residues. The V segment lost 4 bases and the J segment 4 bases; nucleotides outside the gene matches: 5. In nucleotides, the CDR3 is TGTGCCAGCAGCGATCGGACTAGCCCAGATACGCAGTATTTT. Translated, it gives CASSDRTSPDTQYF. Full variable domain (outside the CDR3, taken from reference TRBV5-4 and TRBJ2-3): ETGVTQSPTHLIKTRGQQVTLRCSSQSGHNTVSWYQQALGQGPQFIFQYYREEENGRGNFPPRFSGLQFPNYSSELNVNALELDDSALYLCASSDRTSPDTQYFGPGTRLTVL.

This rearrangement joins TRBV18 to TRBJ1-2, with 7 bases matching TRBD1. Germline CDR1 is KGHSH and CDR2 is LQKENI. Unmatched junction bases numbered 5, after V lost 3 bases and J lost 4 bases. The CDR3 length is 14 residues. CDR3 amino acids: CASSPVTGTYGYTF. CDR3 DNA: TGTGCCAGCTCACCGGTGACAGGGACCTATGGCTACACCTTC.

V gene TRBV7-9 combines with J gene TRBJ1-6; D remains unclear. The CDR3 spans 13 residues. In germline, CDR1 is SEHNR, CDR2 FQNEAQ (reference sequence). V lost 5 bases and J lost 13, with 15 bases in between. The CDR3 loop reads CASSPRSLGPLHF. The CDR3 DNA is TGTGCCAGCAGCCCAAGGAGCCTCGGGCCCCTCCACTTT. The variable domain in full, with the rest retrieved from reference TRBV7-9 and TRBJ1-6, is DTGVSQNPRHKITKRGQNVTFRCDPISEHNRLYWYRQTLGQGPEFLTYFQNEAQLEKSRLLSDRFSAERPKGSFSTLEIQRTEQGDSAMYLCASSPRSLGPLHFGNGTRLTVT.

V is TRBV21-1 and J is TRBJ2-7; TRBD1, the D gene given by the table, was not confirmed from the DNA. TRBV21-1 is given as a pseudogene. The CDR3 has 15 residues. The CDR3 DNA follows: TGTGCCAGCAGCGGAAGGGGGGGGGTCCGCCGCGAGCAGTACTTC. Amino acids: CASSGRGGVRREQYF.